A single sample is the source of the 11 T cell receptor beta chains below, sequenced in a study of cytomegalovirus exposure and HLA in healthy donors. It was with 60 Vbeta and 13 Jbeta primers that the PCR ran. Here immunoSEQ multiplex PCR was the method, and the copy in TCRdb shows in-frame clones only, minus some. Of tens of thousands of clones listed, around 68% are singletons. Sequenced sample: PBMCs. Receptors were obtained from a middle-aged man in good health and CMV-seropositive.

The chain carries TRBV5-8 and TRBJ2-5; no definite D call. The germline gives CDR1 SGHTS, CDR2 YDEGEE. The CDR3 sequence is 14 residues long. Trimming removed 2 bases from V and 2 bases from J, with 10 bases in between. CDR3 protein: CASSFMQIQETQYF. CDR3 DNA sequence: TGTGCCAGCAGCTTCATGCAGATACAAGAGACCCAGTACTTC.

This chain uses TRBV4-3 with TRBJ2-2; 9 bases are shared with TRBD2. The V and J ends lost 5 bases and 6 bases, in that order; junction bases with no gene match: 10. The CDR3 is 16 residues long. In germline, CDR1 is LGHNA, CDR2 YSLEER. The CDR3 DNA reads TGCGCCAGCAGCGAGTCTGCGGGGGGGCATGCCGGGGAGCTGTTTTTT. Translation: CASSESAGGHAGELFF.

This chain connects TRBV5-6 to TRBJ1-4; no definite D call. The germline gives CDR1 SGHDT, CDR2 YYEEEE. With 0 bases removed from V and 5 bases from J, the gap between germline ends came to 11 bases. The CDR3 has 15 amino acids. The CDR3 protein is CASSLDPRGNEKLFF. CDR3 bases: TGTGCCAGCAGCTTGGATCCCCGAGGGAATGAAAAACTGTTTTTT.

The V call is TRBV4-3, the J call TRBJ2-2; D uncertain. The CDR3 loop spans 15 amino acids. Looked up from germline, CDR1 is LGHNA and CDR2 is YSLEER. The ends were cut back, 3 bases at V and 2 bases at J, with 10 bases in the middle. For the CDR3, the DNA is TGCGCCAGCAGCCATTCCGGGTCAAACACCGGGGAGCTGTTTTTT. Amino acid sequence: CASSHSGSNTGELFF.

This clone was counted a few times. V gene TRBV2 combines with J gene TRBJ2-5; tentatively, D is TRBD1 (6 bases). Trimming stripped 5 bases from V and 13 bases from J, with 14 bases between. CDR1 is SNHLY and CDR2 is FYNNEI in the germline V gene. This CDR3 has 11 residues. The CDR3 DNA reads as TGTGCCAGCAGTTACCAGGGGACACCGTACTTC. Amino acids: CASSYQGTPYF.

The J gene is TRBJ1-2, the V gene TRBV5-4, with TRBD1 matching over 7 bases. CDR1 and CDR2 from the germline V gene are SGHNT and YYREEE (reference sequence). The trim removed 0 bases at V and 8 bases at J, leaving 4 bases unmatched. The CDR3 sequence is 13 residues long. The CDR3 DNA is TGTGCCAGCAGCTTGGGACAGGGATGGGGCTACACCTTC. Amino acid sequence: CASSLGQGWGYTF. Full variable domain (outside the CDR3, taken from reference TRBV5-4 and TRBJ1-2): ETGVTQSPTHLIKTRGQQVTLRCSSQSGHNTVSWYQQALGQGPQFIFQYYREEENGRGNFPPRFSGLQFPNYSSELNVNALELDDSALYLCASSLGQGWGYTFGSGTRLTVV.

J is TRBJ2-7 and V is TRBV30; D uncertain. CDR3 length: 13 residues. Trimming removed 3 bases at V and 0 bases at J, with 9 bases between. Germline V gene lookup returns CDR1 GTSNPN and CDR2 SVGIG (reference sequence). Written as DNA, the CDR3 is TGTGCCTGGAGCGAGATCCCCTCCTACGAGCAGTACTTC. Translated, it gives CAWSEIPSYEQYF.

V usage is TRBV4-2 and J usage is TRBJ1-2; D not certain. CDR1 and CDR2 (germline): LGHNA, YNFKEQ. The CDR3 runs 15 residues. V was trimmed by 5 bases and J by 8 bases, leaving 21 bases between them. CDR3 DNA: TGTGCCAGCAGCACGGCGGGTCAGAGGGTCTTAGGCTACACCTTC. Amino acid sequence: CASSTAGQRVLGYTF.

This sequence joins TRBV5-1 and TRBJ2-7; unclear D gene. The CDR3 loop spans 13 amino acids. CDR1 is SGHRS, CDR2 YFSETQ, per germline. Trimming took off 5 bases at V and 0 bases at J, with 9 bases between the two ends. The CDR3 DNA sequence: TGCGCCAGCAGACCCGAGAGCTCCTACGAGCAGTACTTC. Its translation: CASRPESSYEQYF.

The gene calls are TRBV2 and TRBJ2-3, with D perhaps matching TRBD1 (10 bases). This CDR3 is 18 amino acids long. Trimming took off 6 bases at V and 4 bases at J, with 26 bases between the two ends. Per germline, CDR1 SNHLY and CDR2 FYNNEI. This chain's CDR3 is CASRSGTGVLAGSDTQYF. The CDR3 DNA follows: TGTGCCAGCAGGTCCGGGACAGGGGTCCTAGCGGGGTCAGATACGCAGTATTTT.

This clone is deemed medium-sized. The same CDR3 arises from other DNA sequences in this sample as well. The V and J genes are TRBV29-1 and TRBJ1-1, with D possibly matching TRBD1 (6 bases). The V and J ends lost 6 bases and 0 bases respectively, with 14 bases between them. This CDR3 is 14 amino acids long. Germline CDR1 is SQVTM and CDR2 is ANQGSEA. The CDR3 sequence is CSVREGGMNTEAFF. In nucleotides, the CDR3 is TGCAGCGTCCGGGAAGGGGGTATGAACACTGAAGCTTTCTTT.